This is a list of T cell receptor beta chains from one sample in a study of control samples from healthy donors and cancer patients. Some clones are missing from TCRdb's copy, which holds only in-frame ones; the method was immunoSEQ multiplex PCR. There are about 120,000 clones in the sample; about 90% occur only once, and around 2% lies in the top ten. Sequencing used blood. The receptors were sampled from a man aged 18 to 29 in good health. Each CDR3 is given with its conserved first and last residue. Fields, in order: J gene, D gene, V gene, clone size, CDR3 DNA, CDR3 protein. The D gene is left open where the match is weak. Clone size is stated in some rows and not others, as once, few, many or a class when expanded.

>TRBJ2-1|-|TRBV3-1/TRBV3-2|-
TGTGCCAGCAGCCCGCCTGTTAACAATGAGCAGTTCTTC
CASSPPVNNEQFF
>TRBJ1-2|TRBD1|TRBV7-8|-
TGTGCCAGCAGCTTAGGACAGGGGGCAAGAGGCTACACCTTC
CASSLGQGARGYTF
>TRBJ2-7|-|TRBV12-3/TRBV12-4|-
TGTGCCAGCAGTTTAGGCTACGAGCAGTACTTC
CASSLGYEQYF
>TRBJ2-1|TRBD2|TRBV18|once
TGTGCCAGCTCACCTCTAGCGGGAGAAAACTATGAGCAGTTCTTC
CASSPLAGENYEQFF
>TRBJ1-1|TRBD1|TRBV7-9|-
TGTGCCAGCAGCTCTCTACAGGGGGCTTTTGAAGCTTTCTTT
CASSSLQGAFEAFF
>TRBJ1-4|-|TRBV24-1|-
TGTGCCACCAGTGACGACGGAGCAACTAATGAAAAACTGTTTTTT
CATSDDGATNEKLFF
>TRBJ1-5|-|TRBV19|-
TGTGCCAGTAGTATTGGGCAGGTCAACAATCAGCCCCAGCATTTT
CASSIGQVNNQPQHF
>TRBJ1-2|-|TRBV7-2|few
TGTGCCAGCAGCGTCCAGGGGCGTCTGGGTGGCTACACCTTC
CASSVQGRLGGYTF
>TRBJ1-6|TRBD1|TRBV19|-
TGTGCCAGTAGTATTACTAGGACAGGGGACTCCTATAATTCACCCCTCCACTTT
CASSITRTGDSYNSPLHF
>TRBJ2-7|TRBD1|TRBV10-1|once
TGCGCCAGCAGTGAGAGGGGGCGCGGGGAGCAGTACTTC
CASSERGRGEQYF
>TRBJ1-6|-|TRBV7-9|-
TGTGCCAGCGGCAGGGACTCCTATAATTCACCCCTCCACTTT
CASGRDSYNSPLHF
>TRBJ2-2|TRBD2|TRBV6-5|-
TGTGCCAGCGGGGGTGGGCTAGCGGCGACCGGGGAGCTGTTTTTT
CASGGGLAATGELFF
>TRBJ1-2|TRBD1|TRBV9|-
TGTGCCAGCAGCGCACAGGGGGACTATGGCTACACCTTC
CASSAQGDYGYTF
>TRBJ1-1|TRBD1|TRBV6-5|-
TGTGCCACCTCCCCAGGGGGCGCAGGGAACACTGAAGCTTTCTTT
CATSPGGAGNTEAFF
>TRBJ2-7|TRBD1|TRBV4-1|-
TGCGCCAGCTCCCCGCAGAGGGACAGCAGAACCGAGCAGTACTTC
CASSPQRDSRTEQYF
>TRBJ2-1|-|TRBV6-5|-
TGTGCCACCTTCGCAGTCAATGAGCAGTTCTTC
CATFAVNEQFF
>TRBJ2-2|-|TRBV30|-
TGTGCCTGGACCCGAGGAACATCCCCCGGGGAGCTGTTTTTT
CAWTRGTSPGELFF
>TRBJ1-5|-|TRBV12-3/TRBV12-4|-
TGTGCCAGCTCGGGCAATCAGCCCCAGCATTTT
CASSGNQPQHF
>TRBJ2-5|-|TRBV9|-
TGTGCCAGCAGCGGGATAGCGACACAAGAGACCCAGTACTTC
CASSGIATQETQYF
>TRBJ2-1|-|TRBV5-1|-
TGCGCCAGCAGCTTCCAGAGCTCCTACAATGAGCAGTTCTTC
CASSFQSSYNEQFF
>TRBJ1-2|TRBD1|TRBV5-6|-
TGTGCCAGCAGCCTGCGGACAGGATCTAGTGGCTACACCTTC
CASSLRTGSSGYTF
>TRBJ1-1|-|TRBV7-8|many
TGTGCCAGCAGCTCCAAGAAGGGCACTGAAGCTTTCTTT
CASSSKKGTEAFF